This T cell receptor beta chain was sequenced in a study of cytotoxic CD8 clonotypes in ibrutinib-treated CLL. The study's findings and limits: Progressing patients had sampling times that differed from those of sustained-remission patients. Baseline clonality was higher than in age-matched healthy donors and moved in step with circulating CD8+ T-cell counts. Rising at ibrutinib response, clonality subsequently fell back toward baseline at progression.

The protocol was immunoSEQ multiplex PCR, while the TCRdb copy is restricted to in-frame clones and leaves out a portion. The sample consists of 70,000 to 85,000 clones, 80% of them appearing once. This CDR3 comprises 15 residues. V lost 1 base and J lost 1, with 10 bases in between. Germline loops: CDR1 KGHSH, CDR2 LQKENI. Regarding this clone: As yet, its antigen is unknown. Other DNA sequences in the sample encode the same CDR3.

This chain joins TRBV18 and TRBJ1-1, with D possibly matching TRBD1 (5 bases). The TCR was taken from a human donor with chronic lymphocytic leukemia. Material: PBMCs, obtained at disease progression, from a patient treated with ibrutinib. The CDR3 is CASSPLVGQNTEAFF. CDR3 sequence (DNA): TGTGCCAGCTCACCACTAGTGGGGCAGAACACTGAAGCTTTCTTT.